This T cell receptor (beta chain) is drawn from a study of monozygotic twins with inflammatory bowel disease. Findings and caveats of the study: Lower sharing of clonotypes with other individuals was seen in IBD patients than in healthy twins. This was most marked in patients showing signs of disease activity.

TCR libraries each used approximately 4,000 ng of total RNA. cDNA was produced in eight separate reactions per sample. cDNA for TCRalpha and TCRbeta was amplified by nested PCRs of 16 then about 10 cycles. Following a re-call of the 5' RACE reads, TCRdb has one entry per CDR3 protein and lacks DNA. The sample data list over 120,000 distinct CDR3 sequences. Notes on this clonotype: Its antigen is still unknown.

There are 14 residues in the CDR3. The germline V gene has CDR1 SQVTM and CDR2 ANQGSEA. The chain recombines TRBV29-1 with TRBJ2-7; no DNA is available, so the TRBD1 call from TCRdb remains unchecked. The receptor was derived from a human donor with ulcerative colitis or Crohn's disease, or a healthy co-twin of an affected twin (not recorded which). The sequenced material came from blood. The CDR3 region is CSVELGGISDEQYF.